This TCR beta chain was recovered during a study of T cell repertoires in cytomegalovirus infection. Study-wide results and caveats: The cumulative frequency of public TCR beta families identified carriers of CMV plus the relevant HLA.

In the case of this clonotype: Its matching antigen is unknown.

One entry per CDR3 protein, called by TCRdb with MiXCR from the reads. The sample shows 550,000 to 850,000 distinct CDR3 sequences, around 31% of them seen only once. Sequences were derived from cultured PBMCs, sampled from culture after CMV antigen stimulation. The sequence was obtained from a human donor in good health (CMV status not recorded). Some clones in this sample may be carry-over from other donors' samples.

In nucleotides, the CDR3 is TGTGCCAGCAGTTCCGGGGGTGGCTATGGCTACACCTTC. Protein product: CASSSGGGYGYTF. This chain links TRBV12-3 or TRBV12-4 with TRBJ1-2; D perhaps matches TRBD1 (5 bases). There are 13 residues in the CDR3. V shed 4 bases and J shed 4 bases, with 10 bases lying between them.